This T cell receptor beta chain derives from a study of the immune and genomic landscape of osteosarcoma. Repertoires were generated with immunoSEQ multiplex PCR, while TCRdb's copy carries only in-frame clones and drops some. The data contain 4,600 or so clones, around 66% of them seen just once; the ten biggest clones take up 15% to 20%. In its sample, this clone was seen a few times. Trimming removed 5 bases at V and 1 base at J, with 8 bases between. CDR3 length: 13 amino acids. Germline values: CDR1 SEHNR, CDR2 FQNEAQ (reference sequence). Poor-prognosis osteosarcoma patients supplied post-treatment primary, local recurrence and metastasis tumor specimens.

The sequence was collected from a human donor with osteosarcoma. J is TRBJ1-1 and V is TRBV7-9; D is undetermined. Material for sequencing was osteosarcoma tumor tissue from the femur. The CDR3 region has the DNA TGTGCCAGCAGCCGGGGATCGAACACTGAAGCTTTCTTT. Amino acid sequence: CASSRGSNTEAFF. The complete variable domain, with remaining parts taken from reference TRBV7-9 and TRBJ1-1, reads DTGVSQNPRHKITKRGQNVTFRCDPISEHNRLYWYRQTLGQGPEFLTYFQNEAQLEKSRLLSDRFSAERPKGSFSTLEIQRTEQGDSAMYLCASSRGSNTEAFFGQGTRLTVV.